This T cell receptor beta chain was sequenced in a study of OX40 agonist ivuxolimab in advanced cancers. Regarding the research as a whole: The costimulatory receptor OX40 (CD134) was targeted by ivuxolimab, a fully human IgG2 agonistic monoclonal antibody. Intravenous ivuxolimab was administered to patients every 2 weeks at six dose levels: 0.01, 0.1, 0.3, 1.5, 3 and 10 mg/kg. Of the roughly 54 patients in dose escalation, about 19 had hepatocellular carcinoma, some 15 had melanoma, 9 had renal cell carcinoma and 9 had head and neck cancer. In the dose-escalation cohort, more than 80% of patients were male, and the mean age was 60 years with a range of about 23 to 79. Patients were allowed to have had prior anti-PD-1, anti-PD-L1 or anti-CTLA-4 therapy, and 30% to 40% of the dose-escalation patients had previously received checkpoint inhibitors. Three dose-escalation patients achieved partial responses, one with hepatocellular carcinoma and two with cutaneous melanoma. The point of sequencing TCRbeta in the periphery was to test whether ivuxolimab changed TCR sequence diversity and drove clonal T-cell expansion. The paper describes the monotherapy dose-escalation part (N of about 52 patients) of the phase I trial of ivuxolimab.

For sequencing of the TCRbeta CDR3 region, genomic DNA was extracted from the sorted cells. The immunoSEQ Assay was used for sequencing of TCRbeta CDR3 regions. Drawn from immuneACCESS, this table holds only the in-frame rearrangements with V and J called that TCRdb kept. Clones are partly lost; checked studies trace under half to an unresolved V gene and leave the rest unexplained. Counted in this sample were about 40,000 clones; approximately 83% of them appeared once. Under 25% of the sample comes from the top ten. The trial excluded patients who had a history of autoimmune disease or who were on systemic immunosuppression. In every dose cohort, peripheral blood was drawn for TCR sequencing at baseline, cycle 4 day 1, and cycle 7 day 1. The samples were drawn from a first-in-human, open-label, multicenter phase I dose-escalation trial of ivuxolimab. Adults with locally advanced or metastatic head and neck squamous cell, hepatocellular, melanoma or renal cell carcinoma were enrolled in the trial. Before TCR sequencing, CD4+ T cells and CD8+ T cells were sorted from peripheral blood as separate populations.

About this clone: There is no known antigen for this receptor. Base qualities are not recorded, but no much larger clone differs from it by a single base.

CDR1 and CDR2 (SEHNR, FQNEAQ) derive from the germline V gene (reference sequence). V is reduced by 2 bases and J by 3 bases, leaving a spacing of 13 bases between them. The CDR3 runs 15 residues from the cysteine to the phenylalanine. The kept DNA is CDR3 alone, 45 bases in frame from the first base. Broader findings and caveats from the paper: Low levels of normalized T-cell clonal expansion were also shown by some nonresponding patients. In the 0.1-3.0 mg/kg groups, partial responders were among the patients with the lowest normalized peripheral clonal expansion, particularly in CD8+ T cells. At doses of 0.1 to 3.0 mg/kg, clonal expansion of both CD4+ and CD8+ T cells in blood was seen between baseline and week 6. The antigen specificity of the peripheral T cells that underwent clonal expansion was not determined. After ivuxolimab, CD8+ T cells had more expanded clones than CD4+ T cells on average.

Here the chain combines TRBV7-9 and TRBJ1-1, with TRBD1 perhaps the D gene, on 6 matching bases. Sample: CD4+ or CD8+ T cells sorted from blood, taken in a trial of the OX40 agonist ivuxolimab. This clonotype was sampled from an adult with an advanced solid tumor such as melanoma, head and neck, liver or kidney cancer. CDR3 protein: CASSLLDSPDTEAFF. The bases are TGTGCCAGCAGCTTATTGGACAGCCCGGACACTGAAGCTTTCTTT.